This T cell receptor (beta chain) was sequenced in a study of human T cells and chemical hapten exposure. Study in general: Variability of per-sample TCR yields stemmed mainly from small differences in pooled library volume.

Study-wide results and caveats: TCRs whose frequency exceeded 1 in 1000 remained the same following DPC sensitization.

V was pared by 5 bases and J by 5 bases, with 10 bases between. The CDR3 consists of 13 residues. Germline CDR1 SGHTA, CDR2 FQGNSA. TCRdb fed the RACE reads into MiXCR, producing one record per CDR3 protein. Altogether about 49,000 distinct CDR3 sequences are present, 9.3% being singletons, with the ten largest covering 4% to 5.5%. A remark on this clonotype: Its antigen is unidentified.

Time point here: patch test 1, 2 weeks after DPC sensitization. Treatment in this sample: therapeutic diphenylcyclopropenone sensitization with weekly scalp DPC. The origin of this receptor is a woman aged 45-59 years with alopecia areata. Some clones in this sample may be carry-over from other donors' samples. The input for sequencing was whole blood, taken in connection with sensitization to the hapten diphenylcyclopropenone (DPC). V usage is TRBV7-2 and J usage is TRBJ2-1; D unresolved. CDR3 in DNA: TGTGCCAGCAGCCCTTACCTAAACAATGAGCAGTTCTTC. Protein sequence: CASSPYLNNEQFF.